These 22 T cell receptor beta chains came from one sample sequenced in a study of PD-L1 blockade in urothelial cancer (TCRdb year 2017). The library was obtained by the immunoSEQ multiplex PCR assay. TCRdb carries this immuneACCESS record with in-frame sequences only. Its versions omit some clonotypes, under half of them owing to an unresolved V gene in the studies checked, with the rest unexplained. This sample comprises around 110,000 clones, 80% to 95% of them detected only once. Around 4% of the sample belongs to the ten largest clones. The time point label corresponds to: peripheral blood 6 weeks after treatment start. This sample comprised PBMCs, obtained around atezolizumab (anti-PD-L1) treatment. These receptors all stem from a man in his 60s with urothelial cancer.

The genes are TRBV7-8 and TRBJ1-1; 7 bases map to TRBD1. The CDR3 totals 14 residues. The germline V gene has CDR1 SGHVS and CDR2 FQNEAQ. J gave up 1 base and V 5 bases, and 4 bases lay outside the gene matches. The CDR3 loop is CASSRDSANTEAFF. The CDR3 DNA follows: TGTGCCAGCAGCCGGGACAGCGCGAACACTGAAGCTTTCTTT.

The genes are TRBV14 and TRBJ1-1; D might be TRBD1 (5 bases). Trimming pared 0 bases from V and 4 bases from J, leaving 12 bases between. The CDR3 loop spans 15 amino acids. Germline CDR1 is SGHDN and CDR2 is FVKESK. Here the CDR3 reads CASSQDMGHGTEAFF. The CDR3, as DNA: TGTGCCAGCAGCCAAGACATGGGGCACGGCACTGAAGCTTTCTTT.

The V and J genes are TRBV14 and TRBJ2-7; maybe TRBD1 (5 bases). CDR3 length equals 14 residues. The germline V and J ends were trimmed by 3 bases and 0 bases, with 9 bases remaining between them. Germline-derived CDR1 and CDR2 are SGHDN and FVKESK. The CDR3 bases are TGTGCCAGCAGCCATCTGACAGCCTCCTACGAGCAGTACTTC. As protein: CASSHLTASYEQYF.

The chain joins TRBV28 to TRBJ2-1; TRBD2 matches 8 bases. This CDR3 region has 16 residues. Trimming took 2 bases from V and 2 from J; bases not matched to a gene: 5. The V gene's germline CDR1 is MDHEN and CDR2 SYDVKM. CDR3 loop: CASSLAGRGPYNEQFF. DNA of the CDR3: TGTGCCAGCAGTTTAGCCGGGAGGGGACCCTACAATGAGCAGTTCTTC.

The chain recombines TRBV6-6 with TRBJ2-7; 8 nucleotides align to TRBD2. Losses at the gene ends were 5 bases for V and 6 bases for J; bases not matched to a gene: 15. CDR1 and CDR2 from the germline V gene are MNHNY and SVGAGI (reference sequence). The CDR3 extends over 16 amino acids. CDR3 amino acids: CASSRPSAGGPLEQYF. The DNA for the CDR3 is TGTGCCAGCAGTCGTCCCTCGGCGGGGGGCCCCCTCGAGCAGTACTTC.

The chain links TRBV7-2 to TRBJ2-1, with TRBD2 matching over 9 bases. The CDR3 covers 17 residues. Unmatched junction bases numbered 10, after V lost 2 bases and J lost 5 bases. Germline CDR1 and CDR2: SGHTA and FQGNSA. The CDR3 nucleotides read TGTGCCAGCAGCTTACGACCGGGACTAGCCGAGAACAATGAGCAGTTCTTC. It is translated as CASSLRPGLAENNEQFF.

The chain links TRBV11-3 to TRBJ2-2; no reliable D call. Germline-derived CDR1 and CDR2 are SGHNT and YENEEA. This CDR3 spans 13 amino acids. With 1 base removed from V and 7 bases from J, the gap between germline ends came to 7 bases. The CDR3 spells CASSLGALGELFF. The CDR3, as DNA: TGTGCCAGCAGCTTAGGGGCCCTCGGGGAGCTGTTTTTT.

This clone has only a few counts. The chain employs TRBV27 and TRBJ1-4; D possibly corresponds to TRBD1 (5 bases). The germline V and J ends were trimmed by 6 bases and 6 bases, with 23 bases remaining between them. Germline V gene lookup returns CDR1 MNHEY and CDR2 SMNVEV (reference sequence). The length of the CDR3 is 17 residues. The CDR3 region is CASSPNSSGGRDEKLFF. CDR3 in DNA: TGTGCCAGCAGCCCCAACTCCAGTGGGGGGAGGGATGAAAAACTGTTTTTT. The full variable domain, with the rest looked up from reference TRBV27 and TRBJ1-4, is EAQVTQNPRYLITVTGKKLTVTCSQNMNHEYMSWYRQDPGLGLRQIYYSMNVEVTDKGDVPEGYKVSRKEKRNFPLILESPSPNQTSLYFCASSPNSSGGRDEKLFFGSGTQLSVL.

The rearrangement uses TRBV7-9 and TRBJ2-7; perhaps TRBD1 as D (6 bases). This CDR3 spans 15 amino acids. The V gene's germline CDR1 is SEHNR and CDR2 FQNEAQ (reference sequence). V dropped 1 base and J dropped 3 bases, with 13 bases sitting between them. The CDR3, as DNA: TGTGCCAGCAGCTTAGACGGGACATCGATCTACGAGCAGTACTTC. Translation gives CASSLDGTSIYEQYF.

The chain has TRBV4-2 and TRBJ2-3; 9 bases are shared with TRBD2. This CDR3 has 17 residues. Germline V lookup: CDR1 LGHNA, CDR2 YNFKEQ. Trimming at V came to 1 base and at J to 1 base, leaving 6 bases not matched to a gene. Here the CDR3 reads CASSQGGGGLRTDTQYF. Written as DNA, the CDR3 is TGTGCCAGCAGCCAAGGCGGGGGGGGCCTTCGCACAGATACGCAGTATTTT.

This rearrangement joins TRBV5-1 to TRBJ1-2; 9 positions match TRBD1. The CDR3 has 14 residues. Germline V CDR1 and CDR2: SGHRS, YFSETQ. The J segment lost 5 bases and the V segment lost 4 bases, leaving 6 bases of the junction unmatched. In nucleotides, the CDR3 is TGCGCCAGCAGCGAGGACAGGGGTAAATATGGCTACACCTTC. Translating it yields CASSEDRGKYGYTF.

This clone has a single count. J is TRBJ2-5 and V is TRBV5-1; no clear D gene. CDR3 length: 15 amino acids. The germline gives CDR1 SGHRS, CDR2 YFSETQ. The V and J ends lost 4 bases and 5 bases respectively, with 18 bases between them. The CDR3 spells CASSPRFTVLETQYF. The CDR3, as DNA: TGCGCCAGCAGCCCGAGGTTTACGGTTCTGGAGACCCAGTACTTC.

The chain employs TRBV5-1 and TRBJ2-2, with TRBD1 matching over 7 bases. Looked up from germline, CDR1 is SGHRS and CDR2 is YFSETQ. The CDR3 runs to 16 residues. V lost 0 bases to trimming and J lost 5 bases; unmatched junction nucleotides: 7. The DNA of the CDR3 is TGCGCCAGCAGCTTGGGGGGGACAGACTTAACCGGGGAGCTGTTTTTT. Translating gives CASSLGGTDLTGELFF.

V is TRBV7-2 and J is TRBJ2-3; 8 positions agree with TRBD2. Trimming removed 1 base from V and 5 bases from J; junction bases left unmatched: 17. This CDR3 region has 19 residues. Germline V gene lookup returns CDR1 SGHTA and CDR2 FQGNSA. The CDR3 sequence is CASSLGDVYGGRYKDTQYF. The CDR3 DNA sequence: TGTGCCAGCAGCTTAGGGGATGTTTATGGCGGGAGGTACAAAGATACGCAGTATTTT.

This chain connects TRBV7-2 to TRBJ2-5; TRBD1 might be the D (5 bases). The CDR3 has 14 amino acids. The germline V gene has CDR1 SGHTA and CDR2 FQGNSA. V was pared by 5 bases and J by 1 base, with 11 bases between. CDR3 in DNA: TGTGCCAGCAGCCCATCCAGGGTCCAAGAGACCCAGTACTTC. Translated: CASSPSRVQETQYF. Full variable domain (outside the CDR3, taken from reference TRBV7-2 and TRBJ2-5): GAGVSQSPSNKVTEKGKDVELRCDPISGHTALYWYRQSLGQGLEFLIYFQGNSAPDKSGLPSDRFSAERTGGSVSTLTIQRTQQEDSAVYLCASSPSRVQETQYFGPGTRLLVL.

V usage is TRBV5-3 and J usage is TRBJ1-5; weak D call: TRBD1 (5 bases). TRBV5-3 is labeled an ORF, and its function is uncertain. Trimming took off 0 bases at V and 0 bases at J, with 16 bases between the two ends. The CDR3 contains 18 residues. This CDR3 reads CARSLAGGDPNSNQPQHF. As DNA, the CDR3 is TGTGCCAGAAGCTTGGCGGGGGGGGACCCTAATAGCAATCAGCCCCAGCATTTT.

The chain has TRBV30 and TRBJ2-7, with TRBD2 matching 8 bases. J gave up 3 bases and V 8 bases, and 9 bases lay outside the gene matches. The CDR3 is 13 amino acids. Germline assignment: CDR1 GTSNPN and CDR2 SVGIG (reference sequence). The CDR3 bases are TGTGCCGGCTCGGGGGGGTCGGACTACGAGCAGTACTTC. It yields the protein CAGSGGSDYEQYF.

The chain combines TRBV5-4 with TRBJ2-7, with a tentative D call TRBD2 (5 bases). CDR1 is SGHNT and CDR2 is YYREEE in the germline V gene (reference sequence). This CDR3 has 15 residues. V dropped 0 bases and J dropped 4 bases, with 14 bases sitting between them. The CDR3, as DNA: TGTGCCAGCAGCTTGGGAGGGTTTGGGCTTTACGAGCAGTACTTC. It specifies CASSLGGFGLYEQYF.

CDR3 amino acids: CASSESVNTGRPAIAGSYGYTF. The CDR3 nucleotides read TGTGCCAGCAGTGAATCGGTCAATACTGGGCGCCCAGCGATTGCAGGGTCCTATGGCTACACCTTC. The rearrangement links TRBV6-1 to TRBJ1-2; D might be TRBD1 (5 bases). The CDR3 consists of 22 residues. Per germline, CDR1 MNHNS and CDR2 SASEGT. The V end lost 2 bases, the J end lost 4 bases, and 35 bases lay between the germline ends.

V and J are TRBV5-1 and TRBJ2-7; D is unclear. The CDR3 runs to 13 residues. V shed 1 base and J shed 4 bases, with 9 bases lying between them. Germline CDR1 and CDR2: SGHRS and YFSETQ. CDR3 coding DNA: TGCGCCAGCAGCTTGACCCAGGCGTACGAGCAGTACTTC. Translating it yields CASSLTQAYEQYF.

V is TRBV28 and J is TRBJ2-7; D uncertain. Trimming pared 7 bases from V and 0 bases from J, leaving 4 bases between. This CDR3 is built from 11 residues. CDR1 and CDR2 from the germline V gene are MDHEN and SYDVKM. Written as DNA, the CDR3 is TGTGCCAGCACCAGCTCCTACGAGCAGTACTTC. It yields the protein CASTSSYEQYF. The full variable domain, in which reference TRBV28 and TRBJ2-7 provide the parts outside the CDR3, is DVKVTQSSRYLVKRTGEKVFLECVQDMDHENMFWYRQDPGLGLRLIYFSYDVKMKEKGDIPEGYSVSREKKERFSLILESASTNQTSMYLCASTSSYEQYFGPGTRLTVT.

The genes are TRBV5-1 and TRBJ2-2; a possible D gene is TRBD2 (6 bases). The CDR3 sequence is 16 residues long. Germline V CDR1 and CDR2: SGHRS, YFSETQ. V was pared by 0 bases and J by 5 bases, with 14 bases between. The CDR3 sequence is CASSLDPGVGTGELFF. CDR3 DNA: TGCGCCAGCAGCTTGGATCCGGGAGTGGGAACCGGGGAGCTGTTTTTT.